The 30 T cell receptor beta chains reported below all come from one sample, sequenced in a study of blood T cell repertoires in COVID-19. Sequenced by immunoSEQ multiplex PCR; TCRdb stores in-frame clones only, minus some. The sample lists 200,000 to 250,000 clones, approximately 84% occurring once. Sequences were obtained from peripheral blood. These receptors originate from a man older than 75 with acute or convalescent COVID-19.

The chain is built from TRBV5-6 and TRBJ1-4; 10 nucleotides align to TRBD1. CDR3 length: 15 residues. Germline V CDR1 and CDR2: SGHDT, YYEEEE. J was trimmed by 5 bases and V by 0 bases; bases with no gene match: 1. CDR3 sequence (DNA): TGTGCCAGCAGCTTGGGGGGACAGGGGAATGAAAAACTGTTTTTT. Translation: CASSLGGQGNEKLFF.

The rearrangement joins TRBV11-1 to TRBJ1-1; 7 positions agree with TRBD1. The CDR3 contains 16 residues. The junction had 10 bases not matched to a gene; V was cut back by 6 bases and J by 0 bases. Germline V gene data show CDR1 as SGHAT and CDR2 as FQDESV (reference sequence). CDR3 DNA: TGTGCCAGCAGTCCCCAGGGGGATAACATGAACACTGAAGCTTTCTTT. Translated: CASSPQGDNMNTEAFF.

This clone was observed once. This chain uses TRBV7-2 with TRBJ1-5, with D perhaps TRBD1 (6 bases). Germline values: CDR1 SGHTA, CDR2 FQGNSA. With 1 base removed from V and 3 bases from J, the gap between germline ends came to 10 bases. This CDR3 spans 15 amino acids. As DNA, the CDR3 is TGTGCCAGCAGCTTAGGAGACAGGATCAATCAGCCCCAGCATTTT. Encoded protein: CASSLGDRINQPQHF.

V is TRBV7-2 and J is TRBJ2-1; 11 positions match TRBD2. Germline CDR1 is SGHTA and CDR2 is FQGNSA. CDR3 length equals 18 residues. J was trimmed by 3 bases and V by 2 bases; bases with no gene match: 9. CDR3 nucleotides: TGTGCCAGCAGCTTAAAGGGTGTCGGGACTAGCGGCTACAATGAGCAGTTCTTC. It yields the protein CASSLKGVGTSGYNEQFF.

CDR3 loop: CASNPGTSGRTDTQYF. The CDR3 DNA reads as TGCGCCAGCAACCCCGGGACTAGCGGTCGCACAGATACGCAGTATTTT. The gene calls are TRBV10-1 and TRBJ2-3; 11 bases are shared with TRBD2. Germline CDR1 WNHNN, CDR2 SYGVQD (reference sequence). The trim removed 7 bases at V and 1 base at J, leaving 7 bases unmatched. The length of the CDR3 is 16 residues.

In DNA form, the CDR3 reads TGTGCCAGCACTCTAGTTAATGAGAACACTGAAGCTTTCTTT. This gives the protein CASTLVNENTEAFF. The chain joins TRBV6-5 to TRBJ1-1, with no clear D. CDR3 length: 14 residues. Deletions cut 7 bases from V and 1 base from J, with 13 bases between. CDR1 is MNHEY and CDR2 is SVGAGI in the germline V gene.

This chain links TRBV10-3 with TRBJ2-5, with 7 bases fitting TRBD2. Germline CDR1 reads ENHRY; CDR2 reads SYGVKD. V shed 7 bases and J 4 bases; nucleotides not matched to a gene: 12. This CDR3 has 15 residues. CDR3 protein: CAITAGVSSGETQYF. The CDR3 DNA follows: TGTGCCATCACGGCGGGAGTGTCGTCTGGAGAGACCCAGTACTTC.

V usage is TRBV7-2 and J usage is TRBJ2-3; 7 positions match TRBD2. The germline gives CDR1 SGHTA, CDR2 FQGNSA. This CDR3 spans 15 amino acids. The V and J ends lost 3 bases and 0 bases, in that order; junction bases with no gene match: 3. Written as DNA, the CDR3 is TGTGCCAGCAGCTTGACTAGCATTAGCACAGATACGCAGTATTTT. Residues: CASSLTSISTDTQYF.

The CDR3 protein is CASSARQGANTEAFF. CDR3 DNA: TGTGCCAGCTCAGCCCGACAGGGGGCGAACACTGAAGCTTTCTTT. The chain carries TRBV18 and TRBJ1-1; 10 bases agree with TRBD1. J lost 1 base, V lost 5 bases, and 4 bases had no gene match. The CDR3 length is 15 residues. Germline V CDR1 and CDR2: KGHSH, LQKENI.

This chain joins TRBV6-5 and TRBJ1-6, with TRBD1 matching over 8 bases. Unmatched junction bases numbered 6, after V lost 6 bases and J lost 8 bases. Looked up from germline, CDR1 is MNHEY and CDR2 is SVGAGI. There are 14 residues in the CDR3. The DNA for the CDR3 is TGTGCCAGCAGAACCACAGGGGGTGATTCACCCCTCCACTTT. It specifies CASRTTGGDSPLHF.

V is TRBV6-2 or TRBV6-3 and J is TRBJ2-3; TRBD2 aligns across 12 bases. V gave up 7 bases and J gave up 7 bases; unmatched junction bases: 6. The CDR3 has 14 residues. Per germline, CDR1 MNHEY and CDR2 SVGEGT. The CDR3 spells CASIPSGRAYTQYF. CDR3 nucleotide sequence: TGTGCCAGCATCCCTAGCGGGAGGGCATATACGCAGTATTTT.

The chain employs TRBV18 and TRBJ2-5; D is ambiguous. There are 14 residues in the CDR3. CDR1 and CDR2 from the germline V gene are KGHSH and LQKENI. V gave up 1 base and J gave up 0 bases, with 6 bases separating them. This chain's CDR3 is CASSPLTYQETQYF. The CDR3 coding sequence is TGTGCCAGCTCACCACTTACATACCAAGAGACCCAGTACTTC.

The V and J genes are TRBV5-1 and TRBJ1-3, with D unclear. The CDR3 sequence is 16 residues long. Germline CDR1 and CDR2: SGHRS and YFSETQ. Trimming removed 5 bases from V and 1 base from J, with 16 bases in between. The CDR3, as DNA: TGCGCCAGCAGTTGGTCGGTCAGCGCTTCTGGAAACACCATATATTTT. Translating gives CASSWSVSASGNTIYF.

CDR3 protein: CASSLGLAVYSYNEQFF. CDR3 sequence (DNA): TGCGCCAGCAGCTTAGGACTAGCGGTTTACTCCTACAATGAGCAGTTCTTC. V and J are TRBV5-1 and TRBJ2-1; TRBD2 agrees at 10 bases. This CDR3 spans 17 amino acids. From germline, CDR1 is SGHRS and CDR2 YFSETQ. The V gene end was trimmed by 2 bases and the J gene end by 0 bases; junction bases not matched to a gene: 5.

The DNA for the CDR3 is TGTGCCAGCAGCTTAGTACAGGGCACTGAAGCTTTCTTT. Its translation: CASSLVQGTEAFF. J is TRBJ1-1 and V is TRBV7-2; D might be TRBD1 (6 bases). Deletions cut 1 base from V and 4 bases from J, with 7 bases between. The CDR3 is made up of 13 amino acids. CDR1 and CDR2 from the germline V gene are SGHTA and FQGNSA.

This chain connects TRBV27 to TRBJ2-7; the match to TRBD2 covers 8 bases. With V trimmed by 8 bases and J by 3 bases, 12 bases remained unmatched. The germline V gene has CDR1 MNHEY and CDR2 SMNVEV (reference sequence). This CDR3 has 15 residues. The CDR3 loop is CASSRGGRGDYEQYF. CDR3 bases: TGTGCCAGCTCCCGGGGGGGGAGGGGAGACTACGAGCAGTACTTC.

In DNA, the CDR3 is TGTGCCATCAGTGAGTCGACAGGCAGCACAGATACGCAGTATTTT. It translates to CAISESTGSTDTQYF. The rearrangement joins TRBV10-3 to TRBJ2-3; D may be TRBD1 (6 bases). Trimming stripped 0 bases from V and 0 bases from J, with 7 bases between. Looked up from germline, CDR1 is ENHRY and CDR2 is SYGVKD. The CDR3 sequence is 15 residues long.

The rearrangement uses TRBV3-1 (or the pseudogene TRBV3-2) and TRBJ2-3; 8 bases are a match to TRBD2. Germline V gene sequence: CDR1 LGHDT, CDR2 YNNKEL (reference sequence). CDR3 length equals 15 residues. Trimming took 2 bases from V and 2 from J; bases not matched to a gene: 3. In DNA, the CDR3 is TGTGCCAGCAGCCAAACAGCGGGGGCCACAGATACGCAGTATTTT. This encodes CASSQTAGATDTQYF.

The chain has TRBV30 and TRBJ2-2; a weak D match, TRBD2 (7 bases). The CDR3 is 13 residues long. Trimming cost V 4 bases and J 7 bases, with 13 bases left between them. Germline V gives CDR1 GTSNPN, CDR2 SVGIG (reference sequence). DNA of the CDR3: TGTGCCTGGACAGGGGAGGGGCGCGGGGAGCTGTTTTTT. Protein product: CAWTGEGRGELFF.

This chain uses TRBV29-1 with TRBJ1-1, with 9 bases lining up with TRBD1. Germline V lookup: CDR1 SQVTM, CDR2 ANQGSEA. CDR3 size: 13 residues. J gave up 5 bases and V 4 bases, and 5 bases lay outside the gene matches. CDR3 DNA: TGCAGCGTTGTGGGACAGGGCAAGACTGAAGCTTTCTTT. This codes for CSVVGQGKTEAFF.

This sequence joins TRBV7-2 and TRBJ1-2; D is possibly TRBD1 (6 bases). This CDR3 has 13 residues. CDR1 and CDR2 from the germline V gene are SGHTA and FQGNSA. The V gene lost 2 bases and the J gene lost 4 bases, with 8 bases spanning the gap. CDR3 residues: CASSLRDTYGYTF. CDR3 DNA: TGTGCCAGCAGCTTACGGGACACCTATGGCTACACCTTC.

The chain couples TRBV4-1 to TRBJ2-6; D unclear. CDR1 and CDR2 (germline): MGHRA, YSYEKL. Trimming left V 0 bases short and J 5 bases short, with 5 bases between. CDR3 length: 14 amino acids. CDR3 bases: TGCGCCAGCAGCCAAGACTCCTGGGCCAACGTCCTGACTTTC. Its translation is CASSQDSWANVLTF.

The rearrangement links TRBV18 to TRBJ1-2; tentative D call: TRBD1 (6 bases). CDR3 length equals 13 residues. Germline-derived CDR1 and CDR2 are KGHSH and LQKENI. Between the trimmed V and J ends, which lost 4 bases and 2 bases, there was a span of 8 bases. CDR3 in amino acids: CASSRGTNYGYTF. CDR3 DNA sequence: TGTGCCAGCTCACGGGGGACAAACTATGGCTACACCTTC.

CDR3 residues: CASSRGMGLAGGNEQFF. The DNA for the CDR3 is TGTGCCAGCAGCCGCGGGATGGGACTAGCGGGGGGCAATGAGCAGTTCTTC. The V call is TRBV7-3, the J call TRBJ2-1, with 15 bases matching TRBD2. This CDR3 comprises 17 residues. The germline V gene has CDR1 SGHTA and CDR2 FQGTGA. V lost 5 bases to trimming and J lost 6 bases; unmatched junction nucleotides: 8.

This clone has more than one count but fewer than ten. The gene calls are TRBV7-2 and TRBJ2-3; D gene unclear. Germline V gene lookup returns CDR1 SGHTA and CDR2 FQGNSA. The CDR3 is 15 amino acids. V lost 1 base to trimming and J lost 2 bases, with 10 bases between them. The CDR3 DNA sequence: TGTGCCAGCAGCTTAGTGGGCCTCCACACAGATACGCAGTATTTT. Encoded protein: CASSLVGLHTDTQYF.

The V gene is TRBV28, the J gene TRBJ2-3; a possible D gene is TRBD1 (6 bases). The V end lost 8 bases, the J end lost 6 bases, and 15 bases lay between the germline ends. The CDR3 length is 13 residues. Germline CDR1 MDHEN, CDR2 SYDVKM. CDR3 bases: TGTGCCAGCCGCCGGGGTGGGGGCGATACGCAGTATTTT. Its translation: CASRRGGGDTQYF.

This chain uses TRBV7-2 with TRBJ1-1, with no clear D. The CDR3 runs to 16 residues. Trimming removed 1 base from V and 1 base from J, with 13 bases in between. CDR1 SGHTA and CDR2 FQGNSA come from the germline V gene. The CDR3, as DNA: TGTGCCAGCAGCTTAGGAATGTTTAGAACGAACACTGAAGCTTTCTTT. Translating it yields CASSLGMFRTNTEAFF.

The chain uses TRBV28 and TRBJ1-5; D is uncertain. The germline V gene has CDR1 MDHEN and CDR2 SYDVKM. The CDR3 runs 15 residues. V shed 4 bases and J shed 2 bases, with 12 bases lying between them. Written as DNA, the CDR3 is TGTGCCAGCAGTTCCCCTCCGCAGGGCAATCAGCCCCAGCATTTT. This gives the protein CASSSPPQGNQPQHF.

This clone was seen more than once but under ten times. The chain has TRBV4-3 and TRBJ2-3; a weak D match, TRBD2 (6 bases). Germline CDR1 LGHNA, CDR2 YSLEER. V was pared by 0 bases and J by 8 bases, with 18 bases between. The CDR3 loop spans 16 amino acids. Here the CDR3 DNA reads TGCGCCAGCAGCCAAGACAGGGCTGCAGGAGGGGCTACGCAGTATTTT. Amino acid sequence: CASSQDRAAGGATQYF.

This clone was found once. The chain carries TRBV18 and TRBJ2-1; 15 bases are a match to TRBD2. In germline, CDR1 is KGHSH, CDR2 LQKENI. The CDR3 is 18 residues long. After removal of 1 base from V and 7 bases from J, the junction contained 8 bases not matched to a gene. The chain's CDR3 is CASSPRPGLAGGRNEQFF. The CDR3 DNA sequence: TGTGCCAGCTCACCACGACCGGGACTAGCGGGAGGACGGAATGAGCAGTTCTTC.